This TCR beta chain is drawn from a study of T cells expressing NK-cell markers. Study-wide context: Seven sequenced donors out of eight were HCMV-seropositive, one seronegative. Overall study results and limits: Of CD8+ T cells, roughly 1.0-7.0% belonged to dominant NKG2C+ clonotypes in six or seven donors.

From its re-call of the 5' RACE reads, TCRdb lists each CDR3 protein once, without DNA. This sample's table has approximately 420,000 distinct CDR3 sequences. For this clonotype: Its specificity is not known.

This TCR was sampled from a woman in her forties or fifties in good health. Sample: blood T cells: a sorted CD56 or NKG2C T cell subset, CD4+ or CD8+ T cells, or bulk PBMC T cells (not recorded which).

This CDR3 reads CASSMRGDNQPQHF. The rearrangement uses TRBV19 and TRBJ1-5. This CDR3 contains 14 residues. Germline V gene sequence: CDR1 LNHDA, CDR2 SQIVND (reference sequence).